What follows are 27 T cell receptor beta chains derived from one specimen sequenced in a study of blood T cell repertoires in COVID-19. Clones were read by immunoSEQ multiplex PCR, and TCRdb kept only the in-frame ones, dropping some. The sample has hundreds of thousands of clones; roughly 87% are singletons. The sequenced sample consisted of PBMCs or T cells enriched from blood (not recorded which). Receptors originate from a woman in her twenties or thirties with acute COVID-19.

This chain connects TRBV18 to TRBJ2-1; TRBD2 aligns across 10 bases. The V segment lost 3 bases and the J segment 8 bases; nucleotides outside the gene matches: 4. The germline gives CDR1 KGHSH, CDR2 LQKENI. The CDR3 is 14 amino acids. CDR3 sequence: CASSPRTSGDEQFF. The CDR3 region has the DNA TGTGCCAGCTCACCTAGGACTAGCGGTGATGAGCAGTTCTTC.

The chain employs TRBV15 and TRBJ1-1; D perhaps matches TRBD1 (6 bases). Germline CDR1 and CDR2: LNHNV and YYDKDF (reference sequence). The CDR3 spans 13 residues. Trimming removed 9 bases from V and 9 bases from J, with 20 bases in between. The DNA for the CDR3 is TGTGCCACGACAAGGGGGACCGGAGATAAAGCTTTCTTT. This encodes CATTRGTGDKAFF.

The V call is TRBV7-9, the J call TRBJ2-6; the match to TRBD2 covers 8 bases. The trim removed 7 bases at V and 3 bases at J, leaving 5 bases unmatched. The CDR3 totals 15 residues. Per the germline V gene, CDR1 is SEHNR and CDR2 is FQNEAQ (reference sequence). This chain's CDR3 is CASTPGGGGANVLTF. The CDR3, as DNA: TGTGCCAGCACCCCGGGAGGGGGTGGGGCCAACGTCCTGACTTTC.

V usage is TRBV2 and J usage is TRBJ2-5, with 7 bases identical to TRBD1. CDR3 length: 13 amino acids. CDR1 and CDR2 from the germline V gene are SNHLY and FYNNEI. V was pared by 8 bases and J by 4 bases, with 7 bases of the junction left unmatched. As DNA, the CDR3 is TGTGCCAGCTCTGAGGGGGCGGGAGAGACCCAGTACTTC. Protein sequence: CASSEGAGETQYF.

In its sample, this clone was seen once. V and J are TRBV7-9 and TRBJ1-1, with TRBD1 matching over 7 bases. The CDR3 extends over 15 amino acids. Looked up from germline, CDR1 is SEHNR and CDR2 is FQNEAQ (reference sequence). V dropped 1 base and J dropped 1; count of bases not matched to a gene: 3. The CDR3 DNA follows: TGTGCCAGCAGCTTAGGACAGGGCCAGAACACTGAAGCTTTCTTT. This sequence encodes CASSLGQGQNTEAFF.

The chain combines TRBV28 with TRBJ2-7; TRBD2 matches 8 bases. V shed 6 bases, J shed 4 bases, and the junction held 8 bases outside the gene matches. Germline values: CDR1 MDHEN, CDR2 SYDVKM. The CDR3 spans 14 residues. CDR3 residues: CASSSGGGLYEQYF. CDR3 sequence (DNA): TGTGCCAGCAGCTCCGGCGGGGGGCTTTACGAGCAGTACTTC.

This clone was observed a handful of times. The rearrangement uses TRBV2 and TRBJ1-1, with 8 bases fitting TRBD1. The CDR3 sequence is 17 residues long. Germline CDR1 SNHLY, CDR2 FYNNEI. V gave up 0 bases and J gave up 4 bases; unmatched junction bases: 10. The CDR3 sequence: CASSEARSGGSGTEAFF. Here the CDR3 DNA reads TGTGCCAGCAGTGAAGCCAGATCAGGGGGCTCGGGCACTGAAGCTTTCTTT.

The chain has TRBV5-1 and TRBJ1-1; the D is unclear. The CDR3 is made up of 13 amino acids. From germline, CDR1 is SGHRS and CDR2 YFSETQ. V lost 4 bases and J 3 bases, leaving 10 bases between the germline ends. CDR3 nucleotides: TGCGCCAGCAGCCGAGGTTGGGACACTGAAGCTTTCTTT. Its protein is CASSRGWDTEAFF.

The CDR3 DNA follows: TGTGCCAGCAGCTTAGGAGTGTGGAACACCGGGGAGCTGTTTTTT. It translates to CASSLGVWNTGELFF. This rearrangement joins TRBV5-8 to TRBJ2-2; unclear D gene. Germline V gene lookup returns CDR1 SGHTS and CDR2 YDEGEE. The CDR3 contains 15 residues. Trimming cost V 2 bases and J 1 base, with 9 bases left between them.

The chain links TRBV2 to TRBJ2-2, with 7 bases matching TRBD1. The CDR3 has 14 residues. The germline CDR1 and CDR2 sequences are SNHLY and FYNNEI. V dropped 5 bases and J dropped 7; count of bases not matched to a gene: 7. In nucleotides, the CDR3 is TGTGCCAGCAGTTTCAGACAGGGCGGCGGGGAGCTGTTTTTT. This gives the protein CASSFRQGGGELFF.

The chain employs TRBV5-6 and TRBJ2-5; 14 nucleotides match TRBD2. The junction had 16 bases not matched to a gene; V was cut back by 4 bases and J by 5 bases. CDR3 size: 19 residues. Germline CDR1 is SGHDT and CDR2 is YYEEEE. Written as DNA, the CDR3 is TGTGCCAGCAGCACGAGACTAGCGGGAGGGCCGGGGGTATGGGAGACCCAGTACTTC. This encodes CASSTRLAGGPGVWETQYF.

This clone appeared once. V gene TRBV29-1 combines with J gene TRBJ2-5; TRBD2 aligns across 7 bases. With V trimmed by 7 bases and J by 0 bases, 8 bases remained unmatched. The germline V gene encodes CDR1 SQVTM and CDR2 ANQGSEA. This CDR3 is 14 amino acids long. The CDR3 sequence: CSAEGRANQETQYF. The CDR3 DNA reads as TGCAGCGCCGAGGGGAGGGCAAACCAAGAGACCCAGTACTTC.

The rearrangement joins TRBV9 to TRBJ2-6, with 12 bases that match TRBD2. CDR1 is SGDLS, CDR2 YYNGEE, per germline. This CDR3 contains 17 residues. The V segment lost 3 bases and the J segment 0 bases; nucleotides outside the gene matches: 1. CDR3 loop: CASSGLAGASGANVLTF. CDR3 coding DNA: TGTGCCAGCAGCGGACTAGCGGGAGCCTCTGGGGCCAACGTCCTGACTTTC.

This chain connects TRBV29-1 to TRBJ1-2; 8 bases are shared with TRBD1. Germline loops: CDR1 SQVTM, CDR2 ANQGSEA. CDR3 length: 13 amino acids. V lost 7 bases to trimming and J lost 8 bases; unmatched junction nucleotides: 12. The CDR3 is CSAEGQGAGGYTF. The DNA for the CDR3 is TGCAGCGCGGAGGGGCAGGGGGCGGGCGGCTACACCTTC.

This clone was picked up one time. Here the CDR3 reads CASSVGRKNTEAFF. The CDR3 DNA reads TGTGCCAGCAGCGTAGGGAGGAAGAACACTGAAGCTTTCTTT. The chain has TRBV9 and TRBJ1-1; D call uncertain. This CDR3 has 14 amino acids. V was cut by 0 bases and J by 1 base, with 7 bases left in between. The germline V gene has CDR1 SGDLS and CDR2 YYNGEE.

CDR3 sequence: CASSQGGQTRNQPQHF. CDR3 coding DNA: TGCGCCAGCAGCCAAGGAGGACAGACCCGCAATCAGCCCCAGCATTTT. The J gene is TRBJ1-5, the V gene TRBV4-1, with D possibly matching TRBD1 (6 bases). Germline CDR1 is MGHRA and CDR2 is YSYEKL. Trimming pared 1 base from V and 2 bases from J, leaving 12 bases between. CDR3 length equals 16 residues.

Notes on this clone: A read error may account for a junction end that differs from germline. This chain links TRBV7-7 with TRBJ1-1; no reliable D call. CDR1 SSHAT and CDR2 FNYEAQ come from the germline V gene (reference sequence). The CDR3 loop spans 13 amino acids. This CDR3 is CASSLEPGTEAFF. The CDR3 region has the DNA TGTGCTAGCAGCTTAGAGCCGGGCACTGAAGCTTTCTTT.

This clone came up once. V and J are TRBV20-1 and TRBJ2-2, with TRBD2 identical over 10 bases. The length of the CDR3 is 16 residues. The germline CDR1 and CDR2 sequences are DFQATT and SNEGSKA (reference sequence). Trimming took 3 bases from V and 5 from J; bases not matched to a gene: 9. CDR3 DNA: TGCAGTGCTAGTCCTAGCGGGAGTGGGTGGACCGGGGAGCTGTTTTTT. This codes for CSASPSGSGWTGELFF.

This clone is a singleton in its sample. CDR3 protein: CASSPGTIGYEQYF. CDR3 DNA: TGTGCCAGCAGTCCCGGGACTATCGGTTACGAGCAGTACTTC. The chain uses TRBV28 and TRBJ2-7, with TRBD2 identical over 7 bases. From germline, CDR1 is MDHEN and CDR2 SYDVKM. Germline trimming cut 5 bases from V and 4 bases from J; bases unmatched to any gene: 8. CDR3 length: 14 residues.

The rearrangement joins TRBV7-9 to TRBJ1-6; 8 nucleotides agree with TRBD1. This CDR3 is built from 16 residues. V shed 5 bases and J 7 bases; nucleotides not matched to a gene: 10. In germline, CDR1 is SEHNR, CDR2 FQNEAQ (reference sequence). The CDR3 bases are TGTGCCAGCAGCCACAGTCCGGGACAGGTGAATTCACCCCTCCACTTT. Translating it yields CASSHSPGQVNSPLHF.

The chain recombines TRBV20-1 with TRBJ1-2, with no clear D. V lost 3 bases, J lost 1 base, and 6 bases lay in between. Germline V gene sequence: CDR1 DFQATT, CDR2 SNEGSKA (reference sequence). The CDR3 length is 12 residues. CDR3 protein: CSASNSNYGYTF. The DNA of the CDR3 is TGCAGTGCTAGTAATAGTAACTATGGCTACACCTTC.

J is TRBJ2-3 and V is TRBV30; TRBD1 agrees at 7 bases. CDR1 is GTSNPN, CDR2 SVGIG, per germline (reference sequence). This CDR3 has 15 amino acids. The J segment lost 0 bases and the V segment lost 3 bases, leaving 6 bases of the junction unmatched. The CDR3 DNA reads TGTGCCTGGAGCAAGGACAGGTCTAGCACAGATACGCAGTATTTT. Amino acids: CAWSKDRSSTDTQYF.

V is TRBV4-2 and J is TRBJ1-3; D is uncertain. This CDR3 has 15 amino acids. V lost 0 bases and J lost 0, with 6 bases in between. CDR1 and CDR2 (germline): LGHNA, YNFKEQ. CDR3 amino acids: CASSQDGLSGNTIYF. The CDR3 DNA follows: TGTGCCAGCAGCCAAGACGGTCTCTCTGGAAACACCATATATTTT.

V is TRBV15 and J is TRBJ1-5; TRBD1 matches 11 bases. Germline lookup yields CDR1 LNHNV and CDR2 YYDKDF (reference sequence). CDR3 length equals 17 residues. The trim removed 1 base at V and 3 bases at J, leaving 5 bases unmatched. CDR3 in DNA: TGTGCCACCAGCAGAGCGGGACAGGGGGGACTCAATCAGCCCCAGCATTTT. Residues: CATSRAGQGGLNQPQHF.

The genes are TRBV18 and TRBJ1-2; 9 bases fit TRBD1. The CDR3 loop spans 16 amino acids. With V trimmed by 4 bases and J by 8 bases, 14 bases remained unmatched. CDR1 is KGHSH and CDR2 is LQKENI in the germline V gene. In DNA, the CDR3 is TGTGCCAGCTCACAGCGACAGGGGGTACTGCCTCAAGGCTACACCTTC. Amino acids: CASSQRQGVLPQGYTF.

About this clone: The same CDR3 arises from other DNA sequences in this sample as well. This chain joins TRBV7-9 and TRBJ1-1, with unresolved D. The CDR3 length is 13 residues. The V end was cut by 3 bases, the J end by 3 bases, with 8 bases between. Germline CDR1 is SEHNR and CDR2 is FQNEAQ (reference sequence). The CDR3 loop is CASSFFQDTEAFF. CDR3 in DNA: TGTGCCAGCAGCTTTTTTCAGGACACTGAAGCTTTCTTT.

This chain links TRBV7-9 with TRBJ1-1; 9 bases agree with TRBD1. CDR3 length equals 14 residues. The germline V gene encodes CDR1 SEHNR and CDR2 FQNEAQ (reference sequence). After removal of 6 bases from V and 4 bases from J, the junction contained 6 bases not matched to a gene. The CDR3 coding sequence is TGTGCCAGCAGTTTCGGGACAGGGCTCACTGAAGCTTTCTTT. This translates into CASSFGTGLTEAFF. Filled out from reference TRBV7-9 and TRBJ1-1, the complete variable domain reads DTGVSQNPRHKITKRGQNVTFRCDPISEHNRLYWYRQTLGQGPEFLTYFQNEAQLEKSRLLSDRFSAERPKGSFSTLEIQRTEQGDSAMYLCASSFGTGLTEAFFGQGTRLTVV.